The sequence of this T cell receptor beta chain was determined in a study of T-cell memory formation after mild COVID-19. Study-wide context: The TCR clusters were mostly specific to one donor. General study points: The pre-infection memory compartment contained some responding clones, suggesting cross-reactive memory joined. While clones contracting from day 15 to 85 were balanced between CD4 and CD8, later expanders leaned CD4+.

Germline CDR1 is SGHTA and CDR2 is FQGNSA. The J segment lost 5 bases and the V segment lost 0 bases, leaving 11 bases of the junction unmatched. The CDR3 runs to 17 residues. MiXCR, applied by TCRdb to the 5' RACE reads, yields one record per CDR3 protein. The sample includes about 120,000 distinct CDR3 sequences, about 24% seen only once; the top ten take around 41%. Remarks on this clonotype: Its cognate antigen is unknown.

This clonotype was obtained from a man between 18 and 35 years old who had mild COVID-19 (a few samples of this study predate the infection). Cell type and time point are not known. Source material: PBMCs or a T cell subset sorted from them (not recorded which). The chain is built from TRBV7-2 and TRBJ2-5; 8 bases match TRBD2. CDR3 protein: CASSLADSGVQSETQYF. The CDR3 DNA is TGTGCCAGCAGCTTAGCGGATAGCGGGGTCCAATCGGAGACCCAGTACTTC.